Ten or more counts support the clone carrying this TCR beta chain. During its preparation, the TCRbeta library received unique molecular identifiers. A single record per CDR3 protein comes from TCRdb applying MiXCR to the PCR reads. Of a few hundred thousand distinct CDR3 sequences in the sample, 9.5% to 13% were seen once. The entry originates in a study of T-cell reconstitution after alpha-beta-depleted transplantation in children. The germline gives CDR1 SGHKS, CDR2 YYEKEE (reference sequence). The CDR3 loop spans 15 amino acids. Between the trimmed V and J ends, which lost 1 base and 1 base, there was a span of 9 bases.

The input for sequencing was PBMCs from the stem cell graft donor, taken from the stem cell graft. This sequence originates from a human donor who donated a stem cell graft to a child with acute myeloid leukemia. The chain has TRBV5-5 and TRBJ1-3, with D unclear. This CDR3 reads CASSLTAASGNTIYF. CDR3 nucleotides: TGTGCCAGCAGCTTGACTGCCGCATCTGGAAACACCATATATTTT.